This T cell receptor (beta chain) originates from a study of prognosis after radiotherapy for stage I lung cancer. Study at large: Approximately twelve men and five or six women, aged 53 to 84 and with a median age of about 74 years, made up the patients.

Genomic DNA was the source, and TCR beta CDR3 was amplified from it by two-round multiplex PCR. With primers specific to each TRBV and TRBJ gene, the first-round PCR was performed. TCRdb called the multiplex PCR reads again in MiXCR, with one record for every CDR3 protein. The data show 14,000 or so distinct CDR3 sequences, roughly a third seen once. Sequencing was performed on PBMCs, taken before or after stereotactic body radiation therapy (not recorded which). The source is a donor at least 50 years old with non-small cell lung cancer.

The CDR3 sequence: CASRTGSDEQFF. The CDR3 DNA sequence: TGTGCCAGCAGGACAGGGTCCGATGAGCAGTTCTTC. V and J are TRBV12-3 or TRBV12-4 and TRBJ2-1; 7 bases fit TRBD1. J was trimmed by 8 bases and V by 6 bases; bases with no gene match: 4. The CDR3 runs to 12 residues.